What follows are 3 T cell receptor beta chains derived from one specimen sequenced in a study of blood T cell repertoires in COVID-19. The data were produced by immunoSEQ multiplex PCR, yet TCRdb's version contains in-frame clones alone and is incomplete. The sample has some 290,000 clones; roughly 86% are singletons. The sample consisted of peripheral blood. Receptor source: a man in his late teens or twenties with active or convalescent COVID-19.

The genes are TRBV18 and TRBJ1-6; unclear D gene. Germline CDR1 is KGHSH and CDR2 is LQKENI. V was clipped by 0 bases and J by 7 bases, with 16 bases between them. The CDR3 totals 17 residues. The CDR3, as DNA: TGTGCCAGCTCACCACCGGCGGGTTCCAAAGGGAATTCACCCCTCCACTTT. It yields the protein CASSPPAGSKGNSPLHF.

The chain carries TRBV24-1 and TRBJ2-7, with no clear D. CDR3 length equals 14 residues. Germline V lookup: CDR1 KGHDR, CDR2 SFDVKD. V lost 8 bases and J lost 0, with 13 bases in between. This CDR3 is CATTGPGSSYEQYF. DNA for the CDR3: TGTGCCACCACCGGTCCCGGGTCCTCCTACGAGCAGTACTTC.

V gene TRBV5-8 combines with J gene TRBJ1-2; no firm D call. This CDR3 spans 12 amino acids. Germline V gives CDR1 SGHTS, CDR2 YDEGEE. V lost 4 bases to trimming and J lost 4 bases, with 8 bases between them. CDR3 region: CASSPRLYGYTF. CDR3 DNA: TGTGCCAGCAGCCCACGACTCTATGGCTACACCTTC.